The text below deals with one T cell receptor beta chain. This clone was found once. This clone's antigen is unknown. Per-base qualities were not stored, and no clone one base away is much larger. The entry originates in a study of blood T cell repertoires in COVID-19 (dated by TCRdb to about 2020). At the level of the whole study: Samples covering the acute and convalescent phases of COVID-19 were provided by collaborators in the United States, Italy and Spain. The material from the prospective study consisted of cDNA or gDNA derived from T cells, B-cell-depleted T cells, or PBMCs. Deeply sampled blood TCRbeta repertoires from subjects exposed to, actively infected with, or recovered from COVID-19 were included in the dataset. The samples were drawn from two sources: the first 160 participants of the ongoing ImmuneRACE study, and some 1,300 subjects contributed by 6 global collaborators. Where HLA class I and class II types were available, the types were taken from metadata supplied by the sample provider, not from assay-based typing. Sample metadata almost always included a de-identified subject ID, COVID-19 status, age in years and sex. A freely available public database, intended as a resource for researchers studying the immune response to SARS-CoV-2, is where the repertoires were released.

The immunoSEQ Assay, a bias-controlled multiplex PCR, was used to amplify TCRbeta CDR3 regions from genomic DNA. Per the original workflow: Nucleated cell counts per sample were estimated from amplification of reference gene primers within the assay. To quantify the absolute abundance of each unique TCRbeta CDR3 rearrangement, sequence reads were collapsed and filtered. For each sample, productive Simpson clonality was calculated as the square root of Simpson's diversity index across productive rearrangements. In TCRdb, the immuneACCESS table is reduced to in-frame sequences with V and J assigned. These tables do not hold every clone; where another copy was compared, an unresolved V gene accounts for under half, and the others remain unexplained. V, J and clone size were drawn from that table, and D and trimming were deduced from the DNA. In this sample the table shows 200,000 to 300,000 clones, about nine tenths of which occur a single time. The ten most abundant clones make up 2.5% to 3% of the sample.

In the prospective study, participants were about 18 to 95 years old, resided in 20 to 30 geographic areas of the United States, and were enrolled through a virtual design. In the prospective study, cohorts were assigned on the basis of participant-reported clinical history obtained from a screening survey and a study questionnaire. In the prospective study, mobile phlebotomists collected whole blood, serum and a nasopharyngeal or oropharyngeal swab from each participant. Over an approximately 2-month period, participants in the prospective study had the option of providing additional blood draws and questionnaires. Before DNA extraction, blood samples from the prospective study were shipped at room temperature or frozen. General findings and caveats noted by the study authors: How much clinical and demographic metadata was included differed by source and by participant, and the metadata was provided uncurated.

Per the germline V gene (reference sequence), LNHDA is the CDR1 and SQIVND is the CDR2. V lost 7 bases and J lost 2 bases; the stretch between them is 8 bases long. The CDR3 measures 13 amino acids from cysteine to phenylalanine. Only the CDR3 DNA is retained, 39 bases long and in frame from the first base. The TCR sequence derives from a woman between 25 and 40 years old with acute COVID-19. The sequence links TRBV19 to TRBJ2-2, with a weak D call of TRBD1 (6 bases match). The sample taken for sequencing was PBMCs or T cells enriched from blood (not recorded which). The DNA is TGTGCCAGTACAGGGGTTAACACCGGGGAGCTGTTTTTT. This codes for CASTGVNTGELFF.